Listed below are T cell receptor beta chains from one sample, sequenced in a study of OX40 agonist ivuxolimab in advanced cancers. Here immunoSEQ multiplex PCR was the method, and the copy in TCRdb shows in-frame clones only, minus some. Among 100,000 or so clones, around nine tenths were seen once, and the ten largest hold around 0.31%. The source was CD4+ or CD8+ T cells sorted from blood, collected in a trial of the OX40 agonist ivuxolimab. Receptors originate from an adult with an advanced solid tumor such as melanoma, head and neck, liver or kidney cancer. Both conserved end residues are part of each CDR3.

V gene	J gene	CDR3 protein
TRBV18	TRBJ1-1	CASSPLTANTEAFF
TRBV4-1	TRBJ2-3	CASSHRLAGDSTRTDTQYF
TRBV7-9	TRBJ1-2	CASSLTDRATF
TRBV7-2	TRBJ2-3	CASSLLALLTDTQYF
TRBV19	TRBJ2-1	CATRTFSGRANEQFF
TRBV4-3	TRBJ1-2	CASSQDLRVQVYGYTF
TRBV11-3	TRBJ2-3	CASSHRGTDTQYF
TRBV30	TRBJ1-4	CAWSEGFTEKLFF
TRBV10-3	TRBJ2-1	CAISESNVGGSYNEQFF
TRBV6-1	TRBJ1-1	CASSPSSVNTEAFF
TRBV25-1	TRBJ1-2	CASSVQGDYGYTF
TRBV19	TRBJ2-2	CASTSRGLTNTGELFF
TRBV2	TRBJ2-1	CASSPLAGGPNEQFF
TRBV19	TRBJ2-5	CASARTNQETQYF
TRBV6-1	TRBJ2-5	CASSESATQYF
TRBV11-3	TRBJ2-1	CASSLRGGTYNEQFF
TRBV19	TRBJ2-3	CATSPQPLSTDTQYF
TRBV7-2	TRBJ2-2	CASSLGGRGHTGELFF
TRBV7-2	TRBJ2-7	CASSLEGLAGGEQYF
TRBV28	TRBJ2-1	CASSPPSTPNEQFF
TRBV4-1	TRBJ2-1	CASSQDRMRKQFF
TRBV15	TRBJ2-1	CATSTPPGFTGTSGHGEQFF
TRBV28	TRBJ1-1	CASRLRVHTEAFF
TRBV5-6	TRBJ2-2	CASSHPPYRGRANTGELFF
TRBV5-6	TRBJ2-3	CASSLPGSGRADTQYF
TRBV5-6	TRBJ2-5	CASSFIEGTETQYF
TRBV6-5	TRBJ2-5	CASSLAGDPQETQYF
TRBV2	TRBJ2-5	CASRLGRSQETQYF
TRBV28	TRBJ1-1	CASNPGTFAEAFF
TRBV28	TRBJ2-3	CASNRAGGADTQYF
TRBV11-2	TRBJ2-1	CASRTIAGGLYNEQFF
TRBV2	TRBJ2-7	CASSRDRISYEQYF
TRBV5-1	TRBJ2-3	CASSLGQGWADTQYF
TRBV9	TRBJ1-3	CASSPREAASGNTIYF
TRBV4-1	TRBJ1-4	CASSQEGGRADNEKLFF
TRBV23-1	TRBJ2-1	CASSPQTGGDYNEQFF
TRBV11-2	TRBJ2-7	CASSHGSYEQYF
TRBV4-3	TRBJ1-3	CASSRQQTGYSGNTIYF
TRBV12-5	TRBJ1-1	CASGLGTNTEAFF
TRBV5-6	TRBJ2-3	CASSLTGTDTQYF
TRBV11-2	TRBJ2-2	CASSLDPPGLTGELFF
TRBV28	TRBJ2-1	CASTQITGLAGGRIF